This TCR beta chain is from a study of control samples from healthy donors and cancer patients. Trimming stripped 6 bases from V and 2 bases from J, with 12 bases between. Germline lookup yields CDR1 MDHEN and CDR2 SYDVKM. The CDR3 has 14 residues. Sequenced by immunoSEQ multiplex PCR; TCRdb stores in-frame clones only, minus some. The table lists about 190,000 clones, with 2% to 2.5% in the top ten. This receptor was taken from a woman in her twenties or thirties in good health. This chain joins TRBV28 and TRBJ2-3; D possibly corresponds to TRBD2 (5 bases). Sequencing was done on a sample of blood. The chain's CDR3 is CASRLGRTTDTQYF. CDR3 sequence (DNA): TGTGCCAGCAGGCTAGGGAGAACCACAGATACGCAGTATTTT.